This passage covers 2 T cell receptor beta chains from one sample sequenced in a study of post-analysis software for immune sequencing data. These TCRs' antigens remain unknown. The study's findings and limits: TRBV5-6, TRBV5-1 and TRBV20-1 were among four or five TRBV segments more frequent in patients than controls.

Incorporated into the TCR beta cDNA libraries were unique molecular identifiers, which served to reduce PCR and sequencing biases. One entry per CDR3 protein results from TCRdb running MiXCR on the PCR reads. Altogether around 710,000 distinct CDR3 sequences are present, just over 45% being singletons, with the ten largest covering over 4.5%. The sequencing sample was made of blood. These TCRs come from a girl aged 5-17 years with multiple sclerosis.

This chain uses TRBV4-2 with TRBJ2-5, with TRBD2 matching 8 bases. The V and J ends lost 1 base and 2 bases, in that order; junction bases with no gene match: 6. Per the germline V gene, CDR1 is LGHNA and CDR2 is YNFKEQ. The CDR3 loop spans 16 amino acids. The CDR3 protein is CASSQGTSRAQETQYF. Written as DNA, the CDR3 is TGTGCCAGCAGCCAAGGGACTAGCAGGGCACAAGAGACCCAGTACTTC.

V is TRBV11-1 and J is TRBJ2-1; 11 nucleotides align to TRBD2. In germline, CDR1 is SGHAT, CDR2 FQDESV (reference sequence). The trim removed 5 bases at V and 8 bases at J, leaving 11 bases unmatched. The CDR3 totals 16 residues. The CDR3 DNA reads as TGTGCCAGCAGCGCGCTGACTAGCGGGACTGGGGATGAGCAGTTCTTC. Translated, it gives CASSALTSGTGDEQFF.